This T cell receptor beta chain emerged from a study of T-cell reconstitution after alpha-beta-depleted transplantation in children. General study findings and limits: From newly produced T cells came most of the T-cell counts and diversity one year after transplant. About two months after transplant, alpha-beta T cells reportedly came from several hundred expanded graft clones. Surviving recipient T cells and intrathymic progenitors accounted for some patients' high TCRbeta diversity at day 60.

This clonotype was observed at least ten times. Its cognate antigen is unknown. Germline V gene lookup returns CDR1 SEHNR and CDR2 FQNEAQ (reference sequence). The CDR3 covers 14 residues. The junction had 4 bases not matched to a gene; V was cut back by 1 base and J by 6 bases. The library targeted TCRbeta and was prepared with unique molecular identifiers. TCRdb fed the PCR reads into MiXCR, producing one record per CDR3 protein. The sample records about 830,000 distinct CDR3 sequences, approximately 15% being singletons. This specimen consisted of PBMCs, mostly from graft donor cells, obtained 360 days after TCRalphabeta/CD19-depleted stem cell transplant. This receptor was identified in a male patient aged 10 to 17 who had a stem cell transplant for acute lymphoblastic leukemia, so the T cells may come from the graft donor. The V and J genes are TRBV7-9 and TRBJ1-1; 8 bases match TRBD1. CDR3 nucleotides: TGTGCCAGCAGCTTAGTAGGACAGGGCCCTGAAGCTTTCTTT. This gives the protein CASSLVGQGPEAFF. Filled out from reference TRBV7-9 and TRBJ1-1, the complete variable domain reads DTGVSQNPRHKITKRGQNVTFRCDPISEHNRLYWYRQTLGQGPEFLTYFQNEAQLEKSRLLSDRFSAERPKGSFSTLEIQRTEQGDSAMYLCASSLVGQGPEAFFGQGTRLTVV.